These 16 T cell receptor beta chains came from one sample sequenced in a study of spatial heterogeneity in lung cancer. TCRdb re-analysed the 5' RACE reads in MiXCR, keeping a single row per CDR3 protein. The sample records 85,000 to 100,000 distinct CDR3 sequences, 10% to 15% being singletons. Time point meaning: sample taken at primary tumor resection. Sample: PBMCs, taken at surgery. Every receptor here comes from a male donor with early-stage non-small cell lung cancer.

The chain is built from TRBV10-2 and TRBJ2-1; 7 positions match TRBD2. The J segment lost 12 bases and the V segment lost 9 bases, leaving 23 bases of the junction unmatched. The CDR3 spans 16 residues. Germline V lookup: CDR1 WSHSY, CDR2 SAAADI. The CDR3 reads CARIIPIGLVRAGQFF. CDR3 coding DNA: TGCGCCAGGATAATCCCCATCGGACTAGTCAGGGCGGGGCAGTTCTTC.

J is TRBJ2-4 and V is TRBV7-8; 8 bases map to TRBD1. The junction had 3 bases not matched to a gene; V was cut back by 5 bases and J by 6 bases. The CDR3 extends over 13 amino acids. The germline V gene has CDR1 SGHVS and CDR2 FQNEAQ. The chain's CDR3 is CASSLDRANIQYF. The CDR3 coding sequence is TGTGCCAGCAGCCTGGACAGGGCAAACATTCAGTACTTC.

The sample holds a few counts of this clonotype. J is TRBJ1-1 and V is TRBV5-1; D remains unclear. This CDR3 contains 11 residues. Germline V gene sequence: CDR1 SGHRS, CDR2 YFSETQ. Trimming shortened V by 3 bases and J by 7 bases, and 7 bases separated the two germline ends. Here the CDR3 reads CASSWGYEAFF. CDR3 nucleotide sequence: TGCGCCAGCAGCTGGGGTTATGAAGCTTTCTTT.

The genes are TRBV6-2 or TRBV6-3 and TRBJ1-5, with 8 bases that match TRBD1. Germline CDR1 reads MNHEY; CDR2 reads SVGEGT. The ends lost 6 bases at V and 3 bases at J; junction bases unmatched: 10. This CDR3 comprises 16 residues. Here the CDR3 DNA reads TGTGCCAGCAGCTGGGAGACAGGGGATCCCAATCAGCCCCAGCATTTT. This sequence encodes CASSWETGDPNQPQHF.

This clonotype was seen a handful of times. V and J are TRBV29-1 and TRBJ1-2; the D gene is possibly TRBD1 (6 bases). The CDR3 has 12 residues. Germline V CDR1 and CDR2: SQVTM, ANQGSEA. The ends were cut back, 7 bases at V and 7 bases at J, with 16 bases in the middle. CDR3 sequence reads: CSANAGGGGYTF. The DNA of the CDR3 is TGCAGCGCAAATGCGGGGGGCGGTGGCTACACCTTC.

This clonotype was picked up many times. The chain couples TRBV9 to TRBJ2-7, with 10 bases aligning to TRBD1. The CDR3 covers 16 residues. Germline CDR1 SGDLS, CDR2 YYNGEE. V was clipped by 3 bases and J by 2 bases; unmatched bases: 8. CDR3 DNA sequence: TGTGCCAGCAGCGCCGACACCGGGACAGGGGCCTACGAGCAGTACTTC. As protein: CASSADTGTGAYEQYF.

This clonotype showed up just a few times. CDR3 amino acids: CSVESSRTDTQYF. Written as DNA, the CDR3 is TGCAGCGTTGAAAGCAGCCGCACAGATACGCAGTATTTT. The V gene is TRBV29-1, the J gene TRBJ2-3; D call uncertain. This CDR3 comprises 13 residues. Trimming removed 2 bases at V and 1 base at J, with 7 bases between. Germline CDR1 reads SQVTM; CDR2 reads ANQGSEA.

The CDR3 DNA sequence: TGTGCCATCAGTGGAGCGGGAGGGGAGTACGAGCAGTACTTC. Encoded protein: CAISGAGGEYEQYF. The rearrangement links TRBV10-3 to TRBJ2-7, with 10 bases matching TRBD2. There are 14 residues in the CDR3. The V gene's germline CDR1 is ENHRY and CDR2 SYGVKD. After removal of 4 bases from V and 4 bases from J, the junction contained 4 bases not matched to a gene.

This clonotype was seen a few times. The rearrangement joins TRBV18 to TRBJ2-7; 12 nucleotides match TRBD2. Germline V gene data show CDR1 as KGHSH and CDR2 as LQKENI. CDR3 length: 14 amino acids. V shed 4 bases and J 6 bases; nucleotides not matched to a gene: 4. The CDR3 nucleotides are TGTGCCAGCTCACTTGCTAGCGGGAGGGTCGAGCAGTACTTC. Residues: CASSLASGRVEQYF. The whole variable domain, remainder taken from reference TRBV18 and TRBJ2-7, is NAGVMQNPRHLVRRRGQEARLRCSPMKGHSHVYWYRQLPEEGLKFMVYLQKENIIDESGMPKERFSAEFPKEGPSILRIQQVVRGDSAAYFCASSLASGRVEQYFGPGTRLTVT.

The chain carries TRBV12-3 or TRBV12-4 and TRBJ1-5, with D possibly TRBD1 on 6 matching bases. This CDR3 is 16 amino acids long. Trimming stripped 4 bases from V and 2 bases from J, with 15 bases between. CDR3 in amino acids: CASSSRRGPGNQPQHF. The CDR3 DNA sequence: TGTGCCAGCAGTTCACGTCGGGGGCCAGGCAATCAGCCCCAGCATTTT.

CDR3 nucleotides: TGTGCCAGCAGTTACGACGGCACAGATACGCAGTATTTT. Its protein product is CASSYDGTDTQYF. The chain links TRBV6-5 to TRBJ2-3, with unresolved D. The CDR3 contains 13 residues. V lost 2 bases and J 1 base, leaving 4 bases between the germline ends. Germline assignment: CDR1 MNHEY and CDR2 SVGAGI.

This rearrangement joins TRBV12-3 or TRBV12-4 to TRBJ2-1, with TRBD1 matching 8 bases. V was clipped by 9 bases and J by 2 bases; unmatched bases: 9. CDR3 length equals 15 residues. Written as DNA, the CDR3 is TGTGCCAGTCAAGCAGGGGGCGTAACCTACAATGAGCAGTTCTTC. It encodes CASQAGGVTYNEQFF.

This chain connects TRBV28 to TRBJ2-3; the D gene could be TRBD1 or TRBD2 (5 bases each). V was cut by 5 bases and J by 0 bases, with 15 bases left in between. The CDR3 has 16 amino acids. The germline V gene has CDR1 MDHEN and CDR2 SYDVKM. The CDR3 DNA reads as TGTGCCAGCAGTACTCCTCTCAGGGACAGCACAGATACGCAGTATTTT. This encodes CASSTPLRDSTDTQYF.

The rearrangement links TRBV5-1 to TRBJ2-7, with TRBD1 as a possible D gene (5 bases). V lost 4 bases and J 5 bases, leaving 19 bases between the germline ends. The CDR3 covers 15 residues. Germline CDR1 is SGHRS and CDR2 is YFSETQ. CDR3 sequence reads: CASSISWQGNNEQYF. CDR3 coding DNA: TGCGCCAGCAGCATATCCTGGCAGGGCAACAACGAGCAGTACTTC.

The chain has TRBV12-3 or TRBV12-4 and TRBJ2-5; either TRBD1 or TRBD2 may supply D (5 bases each). The V gene lost 0 bases and the J gene lost 2 bases, with 7 bases spanning the gap. The CDR3 has 14 residues. CDR3 region: CASSLAGTQETQYF. DNA for the CDR3: TGTGCCAGCAGTTTAGCGGGGACGCAAGAGACCCAGTACTTC.

CDR3 sequence (DNA): TGTGCCAGCAGCTCAGGGGGCAATAATGAAGCTTTCTTT. Protein sequence: CASSSGGNNEAFF. The chain is built from TRBV11-3 and TRBJ1-1, with 8 nucleotides matching TRBD1. The V gene's germline CDR1 is SGHNT and CDR2 YENEEA. This CDR3 has 13 residues. V gave up 4 bases and J gave up 7 bases; unmatched junction bases: 5.